Shown below are 22 T cell receptor beta chains from a single sample sequenced in a study of T cells in Graves' hyperthyroidism and ophthalmopathy. RNA transcripts provided the source from which TCR beta CDR3 regions were amplified. HTBI primers were the set used in a first-round RT-PCR of the TCR CDR3. TCRdb re-called the multiplex PCR reads through MiXCR, storing one row per CDR3 protein. The sample consists of roughly 360,000 distinct CDR3 sequences, roughly 14% of them appearing once. The source material was blood. These receptors came from a man in his thirties or forties with Graves' hyperthyroidism that later progressed to Graves' ophthalmopathy.

The V and J genes are TRBV20-1 and TRBJ2-3; D is undetermined. This CDR3 comprises 14 residues. The germline V gene has CDR1 DFQATT and CDR2 SNEGSKA (reference sequence). V lost 0 bases, J lost 2 bases, and 9 bases lay in between. This CDR3 reads CSARDRPFTDTQYF. CDR3 coding DNA: TGCAGTGCTAGAGATCGGCCCTTCACAGATACGCAGTATTTT.

This clonotype was observed many times. The chain is built from TRBV11-2 and TRBJ2-7; TRBD1 aligns across 8 bases. V gave up 3 bases and J gave up 6 bases; unmatched junction bases: 4. The V gene's germline CDR1 is SGHAT and CDR2 FQNNGV. The CDR3 loop spans 13 amino acids. This chain's CDR3 is CASSFQQGGEQYF. Written as DNA, the CDR3 is TGTGCCAGCAGCTTTCAACAGGGGGGCGAGCAGTACTTC.

This clonotype turned up a few times. The rearrangement links TRBV30 to TRBJ2-7; D remains ambiguous. The CDR3 has 12 residues. V dropped 2 bases and J dropped 4 bases, with 9 bases sitting between them. Germline assignment: CDR1 GTSNPN and CDR2 SVGIG (reference sequence). CDR3 loop: CAWSPDGYEQYF. In DNA, the CDR3 is TGTGCCTGGAGTCCGGACGGATACGAGCAGTACTTC.

The table lists this clonotype with a few counts. The CDR3 region is CSAEKGGNTIYF. CDR3 in DNA: TGCAGTGCCGAAAAGGGTGGAAACACCATATATTTT. The rearrangement links TRBV20-1 to TRBJ1-3; D call uncertain. Per the germline V gene, CDR1 is DFQATT and CDR2 is SNEGSKA (reference sequence). This CDR3 has 12 residues. V shed 6 bases and J shed 3 bases, with 9 bases lying between them.

This clonotype was seen many times. The chain employs TRBV5-5 and TRBJ1-3; tentatively, D is TRBD1 (6 bases). Between the trimmed V and J ends, which lost 3 bases and 4 bases, there was a span of 8 bases. The length of the CDR3 is 13 residues. The V gene's germline CDR1 is SGHKS and CDR2 YYEKEE (reference sequence). CDR3 residues: CASSSGQGNTIYF. The CDR3 DNA is TGTGCCAGCAGCTCAGGACAGGGAAACACCATATATTTT.

This clonotype has more than one count but fewer than ten. The gene calls are TRBV12-3 or TRBV12-4 and TRBJ1-2, with 11 bases matching TRBD1. V shed 5 bases, J shed 5 bases, and the junction held 7 bases outside the gene matches. CDR3 length: 15 residues. In nucleotides, the CDR3 is TGTGCCAGCAGTCCGGACAGGGGGCTTTGGTATGGCTACACCTTC. Translating gives CASSPDRGLWYGYTF.

Ten or more counts support this clonotype. The chain links TRBV27 to TRBJ2-1; tentatively, D is TRBD1 (5 bases). V lost 3 bases to trimming and J lost 0 bases, with 12 bases between them. CDR3 length: 16 residues. Germline loops: CDR1 MNHEY, CDR2 SMNVEV (reference sequence). CDR3 in amino acids: CASSFLGRSSYNEQFF. CDR3 nucleotide sequence: TGTGCCAGCAGTTTCCTGGGGCGAAGCTCCTACAATGAGCAGTTCTTC.

This clonotype was found a few times. V gene TRBV20-1 combines with J gene TRBJ2-5; TRBD2 aligns across 9 bases. CDR1 and CDR2 (germline): DFQATT, SNEGSKA (reference sequence). The trim removed 4 bases at V and 2 bases at J, leaving 8 bases unmatched. The CDR3 spans 15 residues. The CDR3 region is CSAKVLAGKQETQYF. The CDR3 bases are TGCAGTGCTAAGGTTCTAGCGGGGAAACAAGAGACCCAGTACTTC.

Ten or more counts support this clonotype. This chain joins TRBV11-2 and TRBJ1-1, with TRBD1 matching 12 bases. The germline V gene has CDR1 SGHAT and CDR2 FQNNGV. The V segment lost 5 bases and the J segment 4 bases; nucleotides outside the gene matches: 11. The CDR3 length is 17 residues. CDR3: CASSDGTGGLFSTEAFF. The DNA for the CDR3 is TGTGCCAGCAGCGACGGGACAGGGGGCCTCTTCAGCACTGAAGCTTTCTTT.

This clonotype was counted between two and nine times. The chain is built from TRBV9 and TRBJ2-3; D remains unclear. V shed 1 base and J shed 5 bases, with 5 bases lying between them. The CDR3 is 12 residues long. Germline assignment: CDR1 SGDLS and CDR2 YYNGEE. The CDR3 is CASSVMGDTQYF. The CDR3 region has the DNA TGTGCCAGCAGCGTAATGGGAGATACGCAGTATTTT. Combining the CDR3 with reference TRBV9 and TRBJ2-3 gives the whole variable domain DSGVTQTPKHLITATGQRVTLRCSPRSGDLSVYWYQQSLDQGLQFLIQYYNGEERAKGNILERFSAQQFPDLHSELNLSSLELGDSALYFCASSVMGDTQYFGPGTRLTVL.

This clonotype came up many times. This sequence joins TRBV12-3 or TRBV12-4 and TRBJ1-1, with D perhaps matching TRBD1 (6 bases). CDR3 length: 15 amino acids. V was pared by 7 bases and J by 5 bases, with 20 bases between. CDR3: CASTYPGQGQTEAFF. DNA for the CDR3: TGTGCCAGCACCTATCCTGGGCAGGGGCAAACTGAAGCTTTCTTT.

In this sample, this clonotype turned up many times. The chain joins TRBV9 to TRBJ2-7; D gene uncertain. Germline loops: CDR1 SGDLS, CDR2 YYNGEE. V gave up 2 bases and J gave up 4 bases, with 4 bases separating them. This CDR3 has 11 amino acids. This chain's CDR3 is CASSVAYEQYF. The CDR3 coding sequence is TGTGCCAGCAGCGTGGCATACGAGCAGTACTTC.

This clonotype was counted only a few times. The V gene is TRBV28, the J gene TRBJ1-2, with 7 positions matching TRBD1. This CDR3 region has 12 residues. J lost 7 bases, V lost 7 bases, and 6 bases had no gene match. Germline V gene sequence: CDR1 MDHEN, CDR2 SYDVKM. The CDR3, as DNA: TGTGCCAGCACTGACAGGGATCGTGGCTACACCTTC. Translation: CASTDRDRGYTF.

This clonotype was detected ten times or more. This rearrangement joins TRBV6-1 to TRBJ1-5; 8 nucleotides line up with TRBD1. The CDR3 runs to 18 residues. Germline CDR1 and CDR2: MNHNS and SASEGT. V shed 8 bases, J shed 3 bases, and the junction held 18 bases outside the gene matches. As DNA, the CDR3 is TGTGCCAGCGTACGATTCAACCCAGGACAGGGCTACAATCAGCCCCAGCATTTT. It yields the protein CASVRFNPGQGYNQPQHF.

This clonotype has a count of ten or more. This chain connects TRBV6-1 to TRBJ1-3; 8 bases map to TRBD1. This CDR3 contains 15 residues. Per the germline V gene, CDR1 is MNHNS and CDR2 is SASEGT. After removal of 6 bases from V and 3 bases from J, the junction contained 7 bases not matched to a gene. CDR3 sequence (DNA): TGTGCCAGCAGCTTAGACAGGGGAAATGGAAACACCATATATTTT. It translates to CASSLDRGNGNTIYF.

This clonotype was detected a few times. The J gene is TRBJ2-1, the V gene TRBV9; TRBD1 is a possible D gene (7 bases). The CDR3 sequence is 15 residues long. From germline, CDR1 is SGDLS and CDR2 YYNGEE. V was shortened by 0 bases and J by 4 bases, with 11 bases between the two germline ends. The CDR3 sequence: CASSVGAGGYNEQFF. The CDR3 region has the DNA TGTGCCAGCAGCGTAGGGGCAGGGGGGTACAATGAGCAGTTCTTC. The full variable domain, rest sourced from reference TRBV9 and TRBJ2-1, is DSGVTQTPKHLITATGQRVTLRCSPRSGDLSVYWYQQSLDQGLQFLIQYYNGEERAKGNILERFSAQQFPDLHSELNLSSLELGDSALYFCASSVGAGGYNEQFFGPGTRLTVL.

This clonotype showed up many times. The CDR3 region is CASSTDRWETQYF. DNA for the CDR3: TGTGCCAGCAGCACGGACAGATGGGAGACCCAGTACTTC. The chain combines TRBV11-2 with TRBJ2-5; possibly TRBD1 for D (6 bases). Germline V CDR1 and CDR2: SGHAT, FQNNGV. The CDR3 sequence is 13 residues long. V lost 5 bases and J 5 bases, leaving 12 bases between the germline ends.

Regarding this clonotype: A much larger clonotype is one base distant, so this may be a read error. The rearrangement joins TRBV6-2 or TRBV6-3 to TRBJ2-4; D possibly corresponds to TRBD2 (5 bases). The CDR3 consists of 14 residues. Between the trimmed V and J ends, which lost 8 bases and 0 bases, there was a span of 11 bases. Germline CDR1 is MNHEY and CDR2 is SVGEGT. CDR3 region: CASQEDPAKNIQYF. The CDR3, as DNA: TGTGCCAGCCAGGAGGATCCAGCCAAAAACATTCAGTACTTC.

This clonotype has ten or more counts. This chain joins TRBV29-1 and TRBJ2-3, with TRBD2 as a possible D gene (7 bases). This CDR3 is built from 11 residues. Germline loops: CDR1 SQVTM, CDR2 ANQGSEA. The CDR3 loop reads CRGGGSDTQYF. CDR3 sequence (DNA): TGCAGAGGGGGGGGGTCAGATACGCAGTATTTT.

This clonotype occurred many times. The chain couples TRBV28 to TRBJ2-7, with 9 positions matching TRBD1. Germline CDR1 reads MDHEN; CDR2 reads SYDVKM. The CDR3 is made up of 16 amino acids. V was clipped by 6 bases and J by 2 bases; unmatched bases: 11. The CDR3, as DNA: TGTGCCAGCAGACCTGACAGGGGGGCCGGAACCTACGAGCAGTACTTC. This sequence encodes CASRPDRGAGTYEQYF.

V and J are TRBV18 and TRBJ2-3; D not certain. CDR3 length equals 14 residues. V lost 2 bases, J lost 0 bases, and 6 bases lay in between. In germline, CDR1 is KGHSH, CDR2 LQKENI. The CDR3: CASSPGDSTDTQYF. In DNA form, the CDR3 reads TGTGCCAGCTCACCAGGAGACAGCACAGATACGCAGTATTTT.

This clonotype was recorded many times. CDR3 bases: TGTGCCAGCAGTTTCGGACTGAGGGGCACTGAAGCTTTCTTT. Protein product: CASSFGLRGTEAFF. The V call is TRBV27, the J call TRBJ1-1; possibly TRBD1 for D (5 bases). The CDR3 contains 14 residues. Germline CDR1 and CDR2: MNHEY and SMNVEV (reference sequence). Trimming pared 3 bases from V and 4 bases from J, leaving 12 bases between.